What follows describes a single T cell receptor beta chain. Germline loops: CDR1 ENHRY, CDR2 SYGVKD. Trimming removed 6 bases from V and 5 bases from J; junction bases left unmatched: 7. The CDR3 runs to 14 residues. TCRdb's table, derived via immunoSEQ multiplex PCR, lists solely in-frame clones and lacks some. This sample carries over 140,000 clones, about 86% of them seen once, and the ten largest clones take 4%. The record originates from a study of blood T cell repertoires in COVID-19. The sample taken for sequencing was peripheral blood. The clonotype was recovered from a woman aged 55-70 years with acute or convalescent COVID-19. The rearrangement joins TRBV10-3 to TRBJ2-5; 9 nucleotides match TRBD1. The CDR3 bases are TGTGCCATCAGAGCACAGGGGGCTTCTGAGACCCAGTACTTC. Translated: CAIRAQGASETQYF.